This T cell receptor (beta chain) was obtained from a study of PD-L1 blockade in urothelial cancer. V shed 4 bases and J 8 bases; nucleotides not matched to a gene: 9. CDR1 and CDR2 from the germline V gene are SNHLY and FYNNEI. The CDR3 has 15 residues. The assay was immunoSEQ multiplex PCR, and TCRdb's table has in-frame clones only and misses some. The sample records roughly 90,000 clones, around 92% being singletons. The time point: pretreatment peripheral blood. This chain links TRBV2 with TRBJ2-1, with TRBD2 identical over 9 bases. The sequence derives from a woman older than 75 with urothelial cancer. Specimen: PBMCs, collected around atezolizumab (anti-PD-L1) treatment. As DNA, the CDR3 is TGTGCCAGCAGTGCCGATAGCGGGAGTGAAGATGAGCAGTTCTTC. This encodes CASSADSGSEDEQFF.